The subject of this entry is one T cell receptor beta chain. The V and J ends lost 5 bases and 3 bases respectively, with 10 bases between them. Germline V CDR1 and CDR2: SGHTA, FQGNSA. This CDR3 has 13 residues. This record comes from a study of blood T cell repertoires in COVID-19. Study-wide context: T cells, B-cell-depleted T cells, or PBMCs provided the cDNA or gDNA that served as material.

Assay: immunoSEQ multiplex PCR; the TCRdb copy retains only in-frame clones and omits some. The table records some 200,000 clones, more than 70% of them present only once. What was sequenced was peripheral blood. The TCR originated in a man aged 45-65 years with COVID-19, enrolled during active disease. The chain links TRBV7-2 to TRBJ1-1; possible D gene TRBD1, 6 bases. CDR3 sequence: CASSLNRDTEAFF. As DNA, the CDR3 is TGTGCCAGCAGCCTTAACAGGGACACTGAAGCTTTCTTT.